The rows below give T cell receptor beta chains drawn from one sample of a study of blood T cell repertoires in COVID-19. The assay was immunoSEQ multiplex PCR, and TCRdb's table has in-frame clones only and misses some. The sample lists hundreds of thousands of clones; around nine tenths were seen once. The material sequenced was PBMCs or T cells enriched from blood (not recorded which). The receptors derive from a woman aged 18-30 years with acute COVID-19. The CDR3 runs from the conserved cysteine through the conserved F or W.

V gene: TRBV18
J gene: TRBJ2-6
CDR3 length: 20
CDR3 protein: CASSTASSLAGGSGANVLTF

V gene: TRBV5-1
J gene: TRBJ2-6
CDR3 length: 16
CDR3 protein: CASSLVLGGRANVLTF

V gene: TRBV5-4
J gene: TRBJ1-2
CDR3 length: 13
CDR3 protein: CASSLTGQNGYTF

V gene: TRBV6-5
J gene: TRBJ1-1
CDR3 length: 14
CDR3 protein: CASSYGRSGTEAFF

V gene: TRBV4-2
J gene: TRBJ2-3
CDR3 length: 19
CDR3 protein: CASSQVVLGLAGSTDTQYF

V gene: TRBV6-5
J gene: TRBJ1-1
CDR3 length: 14
CDR3 protein: CASREGQGNTEAFF

V gene: TRBV7-8
J gene: TRBJ2-2
CDR3 length: 14
CDR3 protein: CASSLGRVPGELFF

V gene: TRBV23-1
J gene: TRBJ1-2
CDR3 length: 12
CDR3 protein: CASSRRKGGYTF

V gene: TRBV9
J gene: TRBJ2-3
CDR3 length: 14
CDR3 protein: CASSVEDSTDTQYF

V gene: TRBV7-9
J gene: TRBJ1-1
CDR3 length: 14
CDR3 protein: CASSLVGGDTEAFF

V gene: TRBV27
J gene: TRBJ2-7
CDR3 length: 13
CDR3 protein: CASSFSGSYEQYF

V gene: TRBV27
J gene: TRBJ2-1
CDR3 length: 16
CDR3 protein: CASSLMAGVAVNEQFF

V gene: TRBV15
J gene: TRBJ2-7
CDR3 length: 16
CDR3 protein: CATSRDLGALSYEQYF

V gene: TRBV25-1
J gene: TRBJ2-7
CDR3 length: 12
CDR3 protein: CASSGGLTKQYF

V gene: TRBV5-6
J gene: TRBJ2-2
CDR3 length: 14
CDR3 protein: CASSFQQEGGELFF

V gene: TRBV28
J gene: TRBJ2-7
CDR3 length: 11
CDR3 protein: CASSNSYEQYF

V gene: TRBV5-1
J gene: TRBJ2-1
CDR3 length: 13
CDR3 protein: CASSLVSGVEQFF

V gene: TRBV25-1
J gene: TRBJ2-3
CDR3 length: 15
CDR3 protein: CASSSTRQGTDTQYF

V gene: TRBV18
J gene: TRBJ1-5
CDR3 length: 14
CDR3 protein: CASSPRQSNQPQHF

V gene: TRBV6-2/TRBV6-3
J gene: TRBJ1-1
CDR3 length: 15
CDR3 protein: CASSYPWGVDTEAFF

V gene: TRBV12-3/TRBV12-4
J gene: TRBJ1-2
CDR3 length: 13
CDR3 protein: CASSFPGGKGYTF

V gene: TRBV20-1
J gene: TRBJ1-1
CDR3 length: 11
CDR3 protein: CSATGTGGAFF

V gene: TRBV4-2
J gene: TRBJ1-3
CDR3 length: 14
CDR3 protein: CASSQGTGENTIYF

V gene: TRBV3-1/TRBV3-2
J gene: TRBJ1-1
CDR3 length: 14
CDR3 protein: CASSHLTGVTEAFF

V gene: TRBV11-2
J gene: TRBJ1-6
CDR3 length: 16
CDR3 protein: CASSLDRTRDYSPLHF

V gene: TRBV23-1
J gene: TRBJ2-5
CDR3 length: 14
CDR3 protein: CASISWTGGETQYF